This T cell receptor (beta chain) emerged from a study of blood T cell repertoires in COVID-19. Profiling relied on immunoSEQ multiplex PCR, and the TCRdb table lists in-frame clones only, not all of them. Of some 270,000 clones listed, roughly 89% are singletons. Germline V gives CDR1 LGHDT, CDR2 YNNKEL (reference sequence). The V segment lost 6 bases and the J segment 5 bases; nucleotides outside the gene matches: 5. The CDR3 consists of 14 residues. Sequencing input: PBMCs or T cells enriched from blood (not recorded which). This clonotype originated in an older woman who had recovered from COVID-19. The chain carries TRBV3-1 (or the pseudogene TRBV3-2) and TRBJ2-7; TRBD1 matches 12 bases. The CDR3 DNA reads as TGTGCCAGCAGTTCCGGGACAGGGGGCCACGAGCAGTACTTC. Protein: CASSSGTGGHEQYF.